These T cell receptor beta chains were read from a single sample in a study of blood T cell repertoires in COVID-19. Assay: immunoSEQ multiplex PCR; the TCRdb copy retains only in-frame clones and omits some. This table holds some 180,000 clones, around four fifths found once. Sample: peripheral blood. Receptors were obtained from a woman at least 80 years old with active or convalescent COVID-19. Both conserved end residues are part of each CDR3. A D gene is named only where the DNA matches it firmly. Clone size is stated in some rows and not others, as once, few, many or a class when expanded.

j_gene: TRBJ2-7; abundance: once; v_gene: TRBV9; d_gene: NA; CDR3nt: TGTGCCAGCAGCGTAGGGTCAGATAGCACCTACGAGCAGTACTTC; CDR3aa: CASSVGSDSTYEQYF
j_gene: TRBJ2-3; abundance: NA; v_gene: TRBV7-2; d_gene: TRBD2; CDR3nt: TGTGCCAGCACAGGACTAGCGGGGAGTGTCCTCGCAGATACGCAGTATTTT; CDR3aa: CASTGLAGSVLADTQYF
j_gene: TRBJ1-1; abundance: NA; v_gene: TRBV7-3; d_gene: TRBD1; CDR3nt: TGTGCCAGCAGCGCACAGGGGGACACTGAAGCTTTCTTT; CDR3aa: CASSAQGDTEAFF
j_gene: TRBJ1-3; abundance: NA; v_gene: TRBV4-1; d_gene: TRBD1; CDR3nt: TGCGCCAGCAGCCAAGATTGGGAGCAGGGGGGCTTGAGAGACACCATATATTTT; CDR3aa: CASSQDWEQGGLRDTIYF
j_gene: TRBJ1-5; abundance: NA; v_gene: TRBV27; d_gene: TRBD1; CDR3nt: TGTGCCAGCAGTTTATCGAGGGGGCAGGGGGGTATCAGCAATCAGCCCCAGCATTTT; CDR3aa: CASSLSRGQGGISNQPQHF
j_gene: TRBJ1-1; abundance: few; v_gene: TRBV5-6; d_gene: NA; CDR3nt: TGTGCCAGCAGCTTTGGAGGGGTAACTGAAGCTTTCTTT; CDR3aa: CASSFGGVTEAFF
j_gene: TRBJ1-1; abundance: NA; v_gene: TRBV5-6; d_gene: NA; CDR3nt: TGTGCCAGCAGCGCGCTGGGCAGGGGGAACACTGAAGCTTTCTTT; CDR3aa: CASSALGRGNTEAFF
j_gene: TRBJ2-2; abundance: NA; v_gene: TRBV18; d_gene: NA; CDR3nt: TGTGCCAGCTCACCCACCGGGCAGGGGACCGGGGAGCTGTTTTTT; CDR3aa: CASSPTGQGTGELFF
j_gene: TRBJ1-5; abundance: few; v_gene: TRBV10-3; d_gene: NA; CDR3nt: TGTGCCATCAGTGGCGGCGACTATCAGCCCCAGCATTTT; CDR3aa: CAISGGDYQPQHF
j_gene: TRBJ2-7; abundance: NA; v_gene: TRBV5-1; d_gene: TRBD1; CDR3nt: TGCGCCAGCAGCTCGACAGGGGGAGCTTACGAGCAGTACTTC; CDR3aa: CASSSTGGAYEQYF
j_gene: TRBJ2-3; abundance: NA; v_gene: TRBV4-1; d_gene: TRBD1; CDR3nt: TGCGCCAGCAGCCTCGAGAGGGCAGGGGGATTGACAGATACGCAGTATTTT; CDR3aa: CASSLERAGGLTDTQYF
j_gene: TRBJ1-4; abundance: NA; v_gene: TRBV5-6; d_gene: NA; CDR3nt: TGTGCCAGCAGCTTGCTATCTAATGAAAAACTGTTTTTT; CDR3aa: CASSLLSNEKLFF
j_gene: TRBJ2-5; abundance: NA; v_gene: TRBV5-1; d_gene: TRBD1; CDR3nt: TGCGCCAGCAGCTTTAGGGGGCTTTACCAAGAGACCCAGTACTTC; CDR3aa: CASSFRGLYQETQYF
j_gene: TRBJ1-5; abundance: NA; v_gene: TRBV19; d_gene: TRBD1; CDR3nt: TGTGCCAGTAGTATCCGCAGGGGGCAAGGCAATCAGCCCCAGCATTTT; CDR3aa: CASSIRRGQGNQPQHF
j_gene: TRBJ1-2; abundance: few; v_gene: TRBV19; d_gene: TRBD1; CDR3nt: TGTGCCAGTAGTCCGGGACAGGGAGGGAGCTATGGCTACACCTTC; CDR3aa: CASSPGQGGSYGYTF
j_gene: TRBJ2-7; abundance: NA; v_gene: TRBV2; d_gene: NA; CDR3nt: TGTGCCAGCAGTGAAGGACCACTAGTAGACTACGAGCAGTACTTC; CDR3aa: CASSEGPLVDYEQYF
j_gene: TRBJ2-7; abundance: few; v_gene: TRBV30; d_gene: NA; CDR3nt: TGTGCCTGGGGCCATGGCACCTACGAGCAGTACTTC; CDR3aa: CAWGHGTYEQYF
j_gene: TRBJ1-5; abundance: NA; v_gene: TRBV7-9; d_gene: NA; CDR3nt: TGTGCCAGCAGCCAGGGGCTCGATCAGCCCCAGCATTTT; CDR3aa: CASSQGLDQPQHF
j_gene: TRBJ1-2; abundance: NA; v_gene: TRBV28; d_gene: NA; CDR3nt: TGTGCCAGCAGTTTAGTAAGGGCGGGATACTATGGCTACACCTTC; CDR3aa: CASSLVRAGYYGYTF
j_gene: TRBJ2-7; abundance: NA; v_gene: TRBV11-2; d_gene: NA; CDR3nt: TGTGCCAGCAGCTTAGATCCCACCTACTACGAGCAGTACTTC; CDR3aa: CASSLDPTYYEQYF
j_gene: TRBJ1-2; abundance: NA; v_gene: TRBV12-3/TRBV12-4; d_gene: NA; CDR3nt: TGTGCCAGCAGTTTGAGTCGTCTTTATGGCTACACCTTC; CDR3aa: CASSLSRLYGYTF
j_gene: TRBJ2-3; abundance: NA; v_gene: TRBV29-1; d_gene: TRBD1; CDR3nt: TGCAGCGTGAATACAGGGGCGAGCGATACGCAGTATTTT; CDR3aa: CSVNTGASDTQYF
j_gene: TRBJ2-5; abundance: NA; v_gene: TRBV2; d_gene: NA; CDR3nt: TGTGCCAGGGGGGGAGGAGGAGAGACCCAGTACTTC; CDR3aa: CARGGGGETQYF
j_gene: TRBJ2-1; abundance: NA; v_gene: TRBV28; d_gene: NA; CDR3nt: TGTGCCAGCATCCCGGGTTCCTACAATGAGCAGTTCTTC; CDR3aa: CASIPGSYNEQFF
j_gene: TRBJ2-2; abundance: NA; v_gene: TRBV10-3; d_gene: TRBD2; CDR3nt: TGTGCCATCACAGCGGGGGGACTCGTCAGGAACACCGGGGAGCTGTTTTTT; CDR3aa: CAITAGGLVRNTGELFF
j_gene: TRBJ2-7; abundance: few; v_gene: TRBV7-8; d_gene: TRBD1; CDR3nt: TGTGCCAGCAGCTCTGGACTCCGGGACAGGGTCCACGAGCAGTACTTC; CDR3aa: CASSSGLRDRVHEQYF
j_gene: TRBJ1-2; abundance: NA; v_gene: TRBV5-6; d_gene: TRBD1; CDR3nt: TGTGCCAGCAGCTGGGGACAGCGAGATGGCTACACCTTC; CDR3aa: CASSWGQRDGYTF
j_gene: TRBJ2-7; abundance: NA; v_gene: TRBV4-2; d_gene: NA; CDR3nt: TGTGCCAGCAGCCAAGTGCCGGGGGGCCCCTACGAGCAGTACTTC; CDR3aa: CASSQVPGGPYEQYF
j_gene: TRBJ1-2; abundance: NA; v_gene: TRBV5-6; d_gene: TRBD1; CDR3nt: TGTGCCAGCAGCTTCGGACAGGCCAACTATGGCTACACCTTC; CDR3aa: CASSFGQANYGYTF